This T cell receptor (beta chain) was sequenced in a study of T cells in tumors after PD-1 blockade. Overall study: Blood samples averaged about 110,000 templates (range about 21,000-257,772) and 36,536 unique clonotypes. Findings and limits, study-wide: Approximately 41% of tumor TCR clonotypes were also found in blood.

The method was immunoSEQ multiplex PCR; TCRdb's version includes in-frame clones alone and lacks a portion of them. Of 20,000 to 25,000 clones listed, about 82% are singletons. To note about this clone: As yet, its antigen is unknown.

This CDR3 region has 15 residues. V shed 1 base and J 7 bases; nucleotides not matched to a gene: 5. Germline loops: CDR1 SGHNT, CDR2 YYREEE (reference sequence). Genomic DNA template from tumor biopsies or peripheral blood, about 600 ng to 6,004 ng input. This chain connects TRBV5-4 to TRBJ1-4, with 9 bases that match TRBD1. Sequenced here: PBMCs, sampled after anti-PD-1 treatment. The clonotype was recovered from a human donor with basal cell carcinoma. The CDR3 DNA is TGTGCCAGCAGCTTGAAGGGACAGGGTACTGAAAAACTGTTTTTT. It translates to CASSLKGQGTEKLFF.